The 5 T cell receptor beta chains below were found in one sample sequenced in a study of blood T cell repertoires in COVID-19. Generated by immunoSEQ multiplex PCR, the TCRdb table keeps only in-frame clones and is missing some. This sample carries about 210,000 clones, about 90% of them seen once, and the ten largest clones take 1.5%. The sequencing sample was made of peripheral blood. The receptors shown here come from a man between 18 and 35 years old with active or convalescent COVID-19.

About this clone itself: This same CDR3 is encoded by further DNA sequences in the sample. The chain joins TRBV9 to TRBJ2-7; TRBD1 agrees at 7 bases. Germline V gene lookup returns CDR1 SGDLS and CDR2 YYNGEE. Trimming at V came to 2 bases and at J to 2 bases, leaving 4 bases not matched to a gene. This CDR3 is 14 amino acids long. CDR3 bases: TGTGCCAGCAGCGTCGGGACAGTCCCCTACGAGCAGTACTTC. Protein product: CASSVGTVPYEQYF.

V is TRBV5-1 and J is TRBJ2-2; 10 positions agree with TRBD2. CDR1 is SGHRS, CDR2 YFSETQ, per germline. The CDR3 spans 16 residues. J gave up 6 bases and V 4 bases, and 9 bases lay outside the gene matches. The CDR3 sequence is CASSILTSGVAGELFF. CDR3 sequence (DNA): TGCGCCAGCAGCATACTAACTAGCGGGGTGGCCGGGGAGCTGTTTTTT.

The V gene is TRBV5-6, the J gene TRBJ2-7; 7 nucleotides match TRBD2. The V and J ends lost 1 base and 2 bases, in that order; junction bases with no gene match: 12. Germline lookup yields CDR1 SGHDT and CDR2 YYEEEE. This CDR3 is 17 amino acids long. The CDR3 DNA sequence: TGTGCCAGCAGCTTGAGGCTAGCGGCCACGATCCCCTACGAGCAGTACTTC. This encodes CASSLRLAATIPYEQYF.

The chain combines TRBV18 with TRBJ2-5, with 7 bases matching TRBD2. CDR1 and CDR2 (germline): KGHSH, LQKENI. V shed 3 bases, J shed 4 bases, and the junction held 8 bases outside the gene matches. The CDR3 consists of 15 residues. CDR3 protein: CASSPDQTSIETQYF. In nucleotides, the CDR3 is TGTGCCAGCTCACCGGACCAGACTAGCATAGAGACCCAGTACTTC.

This rearrangement joins TRBV9 to TRBJ1-3; perhaps TRBD1 as D (6 bases). V lost 3 bases, J lost 5 bases, and 9 bases lay in between. Germline V gene data show CDR1 as SGDLS and CDR2 as YYNGEE. CDR3 length: 13 amino acids. The CDR3 spells CASSGRDRNTIYF. CDR3 coding DNA: TGTGCCAGCAGCGGCCGGGACAGAAACACCATATATTTT.